The 31 T cell receptor beta chains in this list originate from one sample, sequenced in a study of OX40 agonist ivuxolimab in advanced cancers. The data were produced by immunoSEQ multiplex PCR, yet TCRdb's version contains in-frame clones alone and is incomplete. The sample lists roughly 60,000 clones; roughly nine tenths were seen once. The source was CD4+ or CD8+ T cells sorted from blood, collected in a trial of the OX40 agonist ivuxolimab. Receptors were obtained from an adult with an advanced solid tumor such as melanoma, head and neck, liver or kidney cancer.

The gene calls are TRBV28 and TRBJ2-3, with D tentatively TRBD2 (5 bases). Germline V gene sequence: CDR1 MDHEN, CDR2 SYDVKM. With 6 bases removed from V and 4 bases from J, the gap between germline ends came to 8 bases. The CDR3 length is 12 residues. CDR3 nucleotides: TGTGCCAGCAGCCCGAGGGCAGATACGCAGTATTTT. Protein: CASSPRADTQYF.

The chain has TRBV7-2 and TRBJ1-1; 7 positions match TRBD1. The CDR3 is 13 residues long. Germline CDR1 is SGHTA and CDR2 is FQGNSA. J lost 3 bases, V lost 5 bases, and 3 bases had no gene match. The CDR3 sequence is CASSRDRYTEAFF. The CDR3 DNA reads TGTGCCAGCAGCAGGGACAGATACACTGAAGCTTTCTTT.

The chain carries TRBV5-5 and TRBJ2-4; 12 bases match TRBD1. V shed 6 bases, J shed 7 bases, and the junction held 5 bases outside the gene matches. This CDR3 region has 14 residues. CDR1 is SGHKS and CDR2 is YYEKEE in the germline V gene (reference sequence). The CDR3 DNA sequence: TGTGCCAGCACCCGGGACAGGGGGCGCAACATTCAGTACTTC. It yields the protein CASTRDRGRNIQYF.

CDR3 nucleotide sequence: TGTGCCAGCAGTGAATCAGGGGCCTACGAGCAGTACTTC. Its translation is CASSESGAYEQYF. The chain is built from TRBV25-1 and TRBJ2-7; tentative D call: TRBD1 (6 bases). V was clipped by 1 base and J by 2 bases, with 6 bases between them. The CDR3 sequence is 13 residues long. Germline lookup yields CDR1 MGHDK and CDR2 SYGVNS.

This chain connects TRBV13 to TRBJ1-1; D not certain. CDR1 and CDR2 (germline): PRHDT, FYEKMQ (reference sequence). CDR3 length equals 14 residues. The ends were cut back, 8 bases at V and 2 bases at J, with 15 bases in the middle. CDR3 nucleotides: TGTGCCAGCCGAGAGACCCGACGAAACACTGAAGCTTTCTTT. It yields the protein CASRETRRNTEAFF.

This sequence joins TRBV6-1 and TRBJ2-5; 8 bases match TRBD2. Unmatched junction bases numbered 10, after V lost 2 bases and J lost 5 bases. There are 16 residues in the CDR3. Germline CDR1 and CDR2: MNHNS and SASEGT. In nucleotides, the CDR3 is TGTGCCAGCAGTGAAATCTATAGCGGGGAAGGGGAGACCCAGTACTTC. Amino acids: CASSEIYSGEGETQYF.

J is TRBJ1-4 and V is TRBV7-2; perhaps TRBD1 as D (5 bases). Germline V gene lookup returns CDR1 SGHTA and CDR2 FQGNSA. V lost 6 bases to trimming and J lost 5 bases, with 13 bases between them. This CDR3 contains 14 residues. CDR3 DNA sequence: TGTGCCAGCAGGGGGCCATTCCAAAATGAAAAACTGTTTTTT. Translation gives CASRGPFQNEKLFF.

The sample holds one count of this clone. V and J are TRBV7-2 and TRBJ2-7; 8 nucleotides agree with TRBD1. V gave up 5 bases and J gave up 6 bases; unmatched junction bases: 6. CDR3 length: 13 residues. Germline assignment: CDR1 SGHTA and CDR2 FQGNSA. The CDR3: CASSLGQGVEQYF. The CDR3 region has the DNA TGTGCCAGCAGCCTCGGACAGGGCGTCGAGCAGTACTTC.

The chain links TRBV7-9 to TRBJ1-5, with a tentative D call TRBD1 (5 bases). Trimming took 1 base from V and 6 from J, leaving 10 bases between them. CDR3 size: 14 residues. The germline CDR1 and CDR2 sequences are SEHNR and FQNEAQ (reference sequence). Here the CDR3 DNA reads TGTGCCAGCAGCTTAGACAGGTCAAGTCAGCCCCAGCATTTT. Its translation: CASSLDRSSQPQHF.

The chain joins TRBV6-5 to TRBJ2-2; maybe TRBD1 (5 bases). Deletions cut 5 bases from V and 1 base from J, with 5 bases between. Germline lookup yields CDR1 MNHEY and CDR2 SVGAGI. This CDR3 comprises 13 residues. CDR3 loop: CASSGQNTGELFF. CDR3 bases: TGTGCCAGCAGTGGACAGAACACCGGGGAGCTGTTTTTT.

The CDR3 coding sequence is TGTGCCAGTAGTATCACAGGGCGGAATCAGCCCCAGCATTTT. This codes for CASSITGRNQPQHF. The J gene is TRBJ1-5, the V gene TRBV19; a possible D gene is TRBD1 (6 bases). There are 14 residues in the CDR3. CDR1 and CDR2 from the germline V gene are LNHDA and SQIVND (reference sequence). The V and J ends lost 3 bases and 4 bases respectively, with 10 bases between them.

J is TRBJ2-7 and V is TRBV6-6; 9 bases are shared with TRBD1. V shed 5 bases, J shed 6 bases, and the junction held 5 bases outside the gene matches. This CDR3 is built from 13 residues. CDR1 MNHNY and CDR2 SVGAGI come from the germline V gene (reference sequence). CDR3 bases: TGTGCCAGCAGTGTGAACAGGGGGCGCGAGCAGTACTTC. Residues: CASSVNRGREQYF.

CDR3 DNA sequence: TGTGCCAGCAGCTTAGTAGGAGGTACGCAGTATTTT. Translating gives CASSLVGGTQYF. J is TRBJ2-3 and V is TRBV7-2, with D perhaps TRBD2 (5 bases). V was cut by 1 base and J by 8 bases, with 7 bases left in between. Germline V gives CDR1 SGHTA, CDR2 FQGNSA. The CDR3 consists of 12 residues.

The V and J genes are TRBV28 and TRBJ1-3; D gene unclear. Trimming left V 6 bases short and J 0 bases short, with 12 bases between. The CDR3 is 15 amino acids. The germline gives CDR1 MDHEN, CDR2 SYDVKM. CDR3 loop: CASRPPGYSGNTIYF. CDR3 in DNA: TGTGCCAGCAGGCCGCCGGGCTACTCTGGAAACACCATATATTTT.

The rearrangement links TRBV4-1 to TRBJ1-6; D gene uncertain. Germline values: CDR1 MGHRA, CDR2 YSYEKL. The CDR3 extends over 20 amino acids. The V and J ends lost 1 base and 7 bases respectively, with 26 bases between them. This chain's CDR3 is CASSQAHGRSELGSNSPLHF. The CDR3 bases are TGCGCCAGCAGCCAAGCCCACGGGAGAAGCGAACTAGGATCAAATTCACCCCTCCACTTT.

This chain links TRBV5-4 with TRBJ2-3, with D perhaps matching TRBD2 (5 bases). The CDR3 contains 15 residues. Trimming removed 8 bases from V and 1 base from J, with 17 bases in between. Germline V gene data show CDR1 as SGHNT and CDR2 as YYREEE (reference sequence). CDR3 nucleotide sequence: TGTGCCAGTACTAACCGGCGGGCCCGCACAGATACGCAGTATTTT. Its translation: CASTNRRARTDTQYF.

The gene calls are TRBV5-1 and TRBJ2-2, with 8 bases lining up with TRBD1. CDR1 is SGHRS and CDR2 is YFSETQ in the germline V gene. V trimming: 2 bases; J trimming: 6 bases; junction bases outside the gene matches: 6. The CDR3 has 15 amino acids. In DNA, the CDR3 is TGCGCCAGCAGCTTTCGACAGGGGAGTCCCGGGGAGCTGTTTTTT. Amino acids: CASSFRQGSPGELFF.

The CDR3 DNA reads TGTGCCACCGGGCCCGGCGGCGCAGATACGCAGTATTTT. It specifies CATGPGGADTQYF. The rearrangement links TRBV10-3 to TRBJ2-3, with unresolved D. V lost 10 bases and J lost 4, with 15 bases in between. The germline V gene has CDR1 ENHRY and CDR2 SYGVKD. The CDR3 sequence is 13 residues long.

The CDR3 sequence: CASARTGGNQPQHF. CDR3 sequence (DNA): TGTGCCAGTGCTAGGACAGGGGGCAATCAGCCCCAGCATTTT. J is TRBJ1-5 and V is TRBV19; 9 positions match TRBD1. Trimming cost V 8 bases and J 2 bases; bases outside gene matches: 4. The CDR3 length is 14 residues. The germline gives CDR1 LNHDA, CDR2 SQIVND (reference sequence).

The J gene is TRBJ1-2, the V gene TRBV19; no reliable D call. Germline V CDR1 and CDR2: LNHDA, SQIVND (reference sequence). The CDR3 has 13 amino acids. V was cut by 4 bases and J by 8 bases, with 14 bases left in between. CDR3: CASSTAQGRGYTF. In DNA form, the CDR3 reads TGTGCCAGTAGTACAGCGCAAGGCCGGGGCTACACCTTC. Combining the CDR3 with reference TRBV19 and TRBJ1-2 gives the whole variable domain DGGITQSPKYLFRKEGQNVTLSCEQNLNHDAMYWYRQDPGQGLRLIYYSQIVNDFQKGDIAEGYSVSREKKESFPLTVTSAQKNPTAFYLCASSTAQGRGYTFGSGTRLTVV.

The V and J genes are TRBV10-3 and TRBJ2-7, with TRBD1 matching 9 bases. This CDR3 contains 16 residues. CDR1 is ENHRY and CDR2 is SYGVKD in the germline V gene. The J segment lost 5 bases and the V segment lost 7 bases, leaving 15 bases of the junction unmatched. In DNA form, the CDR3 reads TGTGCCATCAAGAACACCAACGGGACAGGGAGCGACGAGCAGTACTTC. Translating it yields CAIKNTNGTGSDEQYF.

V and J are TRBV9 and TRBJ2-1; TRBD2 matches 13 bases. The CDR3 has 15 amino acids. Germline values: CDR1 SGDLS, CDR2 YYNGEE. V lost 1 base and J lost 8; bases outside the gene matches: 3. The CDR3, as DNA: TGTGCCAGCAGCGTAAATGGACTAGCGGGGGATGAGCAGTTCTTC. Translation gives CASSVNGLAGDEQFF.

This clone appeared a single time. The V gene is TRBV5-6, the J gene TRBJ2-1; D is ambiguous. Germline V gene sequence: CDR1 SGHDT, CDR2 YYEEEE. The V end lost 4 bases, the J end lost 7 bases, and 15 bases lay between the germline ends. This CDR3 contains 14 residues. The CDR3 DNA reads as TGTGCCAGCAGCCGCCGGATGACACCGAATGAGCAGTTCTTC. Protein: CASSRRMTPNEQFF.

The chain links TRBV10-3 to TRBJ2-3; 11 nucleotides align to TRBD2. The V gene's germline CDR1 is ENHRY and CDR2 SYGVKD. The V gene end was trimmed by 3 bases and the J gene end by 3 bases; junction bases not matched to a gene: 2. CDR3 length: 15 residues. The CDR3 DNA is TGTGCCATCAGTGATAGCGGGGGGGCAACAGATACGCAGTATTTT. Translation: CAISDSGGATDTQYF.

CDR3 residues: CASSLIGGTNPGANVLTF. For the CDR3, the DNA is TGTGCCAGCAGCTTAATCGGCGGTACGAACCCTGGGGCCAACGTCCTGACTTTC. The rearrangement joins TRBV7-3 to TRBJ2-6; no reliable D call. This CDR3 is built from 18 residues. Germline assignment: CDR1 SGHTA and CDR2 FQGTGA. V was clipped by 1 base and J by 2 bases, with 15 bases between them.

This rearrangement joins TRBV25-1 to TRBJ1-6; D gene uncertain. This CDR3 has 16 amino acids. V dropped 2 bases and J dropped 6 bases, with 14 bases sitting between them. Germline loops: CDR1 MGHDK, CDR2 SYGVNS. DNA for the CDR3: TGTGCCAGCAGTGAACCCGGGCCAGGTAGTAATTCACCCCTCCACTTT. It encodes CASSEPGPGSNSPLHF.

This sequence joins TRBV5-1 and TRBJ2-5, with 9 positions matching TRBD1. Looked up from germline, CDR1 is SGHRS and CDR2 is YFSETQ. This CDR3 is built from 17 residues. The V and J ends lost 5 bases and 5 bases, in that order; junction bases with no gene match: 16. The CDR3 DNA follows: TGCGCCAGCAGAGGGACAGGGAATCGGGTTTTGGGGGAGACCCAGTACTTC. Amino acid sequence: CASRGTGNRVLGETQYF.

The chain links TRBV27 to TRBJ2-5; 7 positions agree with TRBD1. V trimming: 2 bases; J trimming: 6 bases; junction bases outside the gene matches: 6. CDR3 size: 14 residues. Germline V gene sequence: CDR1 MNHEY, CDR2 SMNVEV (reference sequence). CDR3 bases: TGTGCCAGCAGTTTAGAACAGGGGAGAAAGACCCAGTACTTC. This encodes CASSLEQGRKTQYF.

The CDR3 spells CASSIQTEAFF. The CDR3 coding sequence is TGTGCCAGCAGCATCCAGACTGAAGCTTTCTTT. J is TRBJ1-1 and V is TRBV7-6; D gene unclear. Germline CDR1 and CDR2: SGHVS and FNYEAQ. V was trimmed by 5 bases and J by 5 bases, leaving 6 bases between them. The CDR3 totals 11 residues.

The rearrangement links TRBV7-9 to TRBJ1-6, with TRBD1 identical over 7 bases. V trimming: 8 bases; J trimming: 8 bases; junction bases outside the gene matches: 6. This CDR3 comprises 13 residues. Germline CDR1 reads SEHNR; CDR2 reads FQNEAQ (reference sequence). CDR3 coding DNA: TGTGCCAGCTCTGGACAGGACCATTCACCCCTCCACTTT. Encoded protein: CASSGQDHSPLHF.

The chain is built from TRBV5-8 and TRBJ1-2, with D unresolved. This CDR3 is built from 15 residues. Germline-derived CDR1 and CDR2 are SGHTS and YDEGEE. Deletions cut 0 bases from V and 0 bases from J, with 9 bases between. The CDR3: CASSLASRSNYGYTF. In DNA, the CDR3 is TGTGCCAGCAGCTTGGCCTCCCGGTCTAACTATGGCTACACCTTC. Using reference TRBV5-8 and TRBJ1-2 for the parts outside the CDR3, the full variable domain is EAGVTQSPTHLIKTRGQQATLRCSPISGHTSVYWYQQALGLGLQFLLWYDEGEERNRGNFPPRFSGRQFPNYSSELNVNALELEDSALYLCASSLASRSNYGYTFGSGTRLTVV.